Following are 22 T cell receptor beta chains from one sample sequenced in a study of blood T cell repertoires in COVID-19 (dated by TCRdb to 2018 to 2020). The library was generated by the immunoSEQ multiplex PCR assay. Entries here come from immuneACCESS through TCRdb and include only in-frame sequences with V and J called. Some clones fail to appear in such tables; in the studies checked, an unresolved V gene covers under half of the shortfall, and the cause of the remainder is unknown. The sample records roughly 110,000 clones, approximately 85% of which are singletons. The ten largest clones take up 7% to 9.5% of the sample. Sequences were obtained from peripheral blood. Receptors were obtained from a man aged 65 to 85 with acute or convalescent COVID-19.

The chain recombines TRBV19 with TRBJ1-2, with 7 bases fitting TRBD1. With 10 bases clipped from V and 4 bases from J, the junction kept 9 bases outside the gene matches. Germline V gene data show CDR1 as LNHDA and CDR2 as SQIVND (reference sequence). The CDR3 contains 13 residues. The CDR3 protein is CATSTGKGYGYTF. The CDR3 DNA reads TGTGCCACATCGACAGGGAAGGGCTATGGCTACACCTTC.

This rearrangement joins TRBV5-6 to TRBJ1-5, with a weak D call TRBD1 (5 bases). This CDR3 has 16 amino acids. Germline assignment: CDR1 SGHDT and CDR2 YYEEEE. The ends were cut back, 1 base at V and 5 bases at J, with 16 bases in the middle. The CDR3 nucleotides read TGTGCCAGCAGCTTGCTCATGGCAGGGCGTGATCAGCCCCAGCATTTT. This gives the protein CASSLLMAGRDQPQHF.

The rearrangement joins TRBV27 to TRBJ2-7; D perhaps matches TRBD2 (5 bases). The CDR3 runs to 15 residues. V was trimmed by 3 bases and J by 2 bases, leaving 14 bases between them. The germline V gene encodes CDR1 MNHEY and CDR2 SMNVEV (reference sequence). In nucleotides, the CDR3 is TGTGCCAGCAGTTTTGCGGGTACCGCCCCCTACGAGCAGTACTTC. Amino acid sequence: CASSFAGTAPYEQYF.

The rearrangement links TRBV28 to TRBJ1-5; no definite D call. The V gene lost 2 bases and the J gene lost 4 bases, with 12 bases spanning the gap. The CDR3 loop spans 15 amino acids. Germline V CDR1 and CDR2: MDHEN, SYDVKM. CDR3 sequence reads: CASSLGGLSNQPQHF. In DNA form, the CDR3 reads TGTGCCAGCAGTTTAGGTGGACTGAGTAATCAGCCCCAGCATTTT.

The rearrangement uses TRBV3-1 (or the pseudogene TRBV3-2) and TRBJ1-1; TRBD1 is a possible D gene (6 bases). The V gene's germline CDR1 is LGHDT and CDR2 YNNKEL (reference sequence). Trimming removed 4 bases from V and 1 base from J, with 10 bases in between. The CDR3 is 14 residues long. The CDR3 bases are TGTGCCAGCAGCCCTTCACAGGGGAACACTGAAGCTTTCTTT. It codes for CASSPSQGNTEAFF.

This chain uses TRBV27 with TRBJ2-7; 7 bases fit TRBD1. J lost 4 bases, V lost 6 bases, and 12 bases had no gene match. The CDR3 has 15 residues. The germline V gene has CDR1 MNHEY and CDR2 SMNVEV (reference sequence). Here the CDR3 reads CASRLGQALRYEQYF. The CDR3 coding sequence is TGTGCCAGCAGACTCGGACAGGCCCTGAGGTACGAGCAGTACTTC.

The chain couples TRBV23-1 to TRBJ1-5; D not certain. TRBV23-1 is known as an ORF, though its function is uncertain. Trimming shortened V by 0 bases and J by 5 bases, and 20 bases separated the two germline ends. The CDR3 covers 18 residues. The CDR3: CASSQSSCRIRSHQPQHF. The DNA for the CDR3 is TGCGCCAGCAGTCAATCGAGTTGCAGGATCCGTTCCCATCAGCCCCAGCATTTT.

The chain is built from TRBV30 and TRBJ2-3; 7 bases fit TRBD1. CDR1 and CDR2 (germline): GTSNPN, SVGIG (reference sequence). The CDR3 has 14 amino acids. Trimming took 2 bases from V and 5 from J; bases not matched to a gene: 7. DNA of the CDR3: TGTGCCTGGAGTCACGGACAGGCCCAAGATACGCAGTATTTT. Its translation: CAWSHGQAQDTQYF.

The genes are TRBV5-1 and TRBJ2-7; 10 bases are a match to TRBD1. J gave up 4 bases and V 4 bases, and 8 bases lay outside the gene matches. Germline CDR1 and CDR2: SGHRS and YFSETQ. There are 15 residues in the CDR3. This CDR3 reads CASSKTGGTLYEQYF. The CDR3, as DNA: TGCGCCAGCAGCAAGACAGGGGGCACTCTTTACGAGCAGTACTTC.

V and J are TRBV10-2 and TRBJ1-3; possible D gene TRBD1, 5 bases. Germline V gene data show CDR1 as WSHSY and CDR2 as SAAADI. V lost 4 bases and J lost 5, with 9 bases in between. The CDR3 length is 13 residues. The CDR3 DNA is TGCGCCAGCAGTGCAGGGAATAGAAACACCATATATTTT. Its protein product is CASSAGNRNTIYF.

This clone was observed once. The gene calls are TRBV5-1 and TRBJ2-1; 10 nucleotides align to TRBD1. With V trimmed by 0 bases and J by 6 bases, 3 bases remained unmatched. In germline, CDR1 is SGHRS, CDR2 YFSETQ. The CDR3 extends over 15 amino acids. The CDR3 here is CASSLAGQGGNEQFF. As DNA, the CDR3 is TGCGCCAGCAGCTTGGCCGGACAGGGGGGCAATGAGCAGTTCTTC.

CDR3: CASSYTGVREQFF. CDR3 bases: TGCGCCAGCAGTTACACAGGGGTACGTGAGCAGTTCTTC. V and J are TRBV10-1 and TRBJ2-1; the match to TRBD1 covers 7 bases. V was clipped by 5 bases and J by 9 bases; unmatched bases: 7. The CDR3 has 13 amino acids. The V gene's germline CDR1 is WNHNN and CDR2 SYGVQD (reference sequence).

This rearrangement joins TRBV2 to TRBJ1-1; D might be TRBD1 (6 bases). In germline, CDR1 is SNHLY, CDR2 FYNNEI. V was pared by 6 bases and J by 1 base, with 9 bases between. The CDR3 has 13 amino acids. The CDR3 protein is CASSGGQNTEAFF. The CDR3 DNA is TGTGCCAGCAGCGGGGGGCAGAACACTGAAGCTTTCTTT. The full variable domain, in which reference TRBV2 and TRBJ1-1 provide the parts outside the CDR3, is EPEVTQTPSHQVTQMGQEVILRCVPISNHLYFYWYRQILGQKVEFLVSFYNNEISEKSEIFDDQFSVERPDGSNFTLKIRSTKLEDSAMYFCASSGGQNTEAFFGQGTRLTVV.

The rearrangement joins TRBV15 to TRBJ2-7; the D gene is possibly TRBD1 (6 bases). With 5 bases removed from V and 7 bases from J, the gap between germline ends came to 18 bases. The CDR3 runs 14 residues. Germline V gene sequence: CDR1 LNHNV, CDR2 YYDKDF (reference sequence). CDR3 sequence reads: CATSPRTARGEQYF. The CDR3 region has the DNA TGTGCCACCAGCCCCCGGACAGCCCGAGGGGAGCAGTACTTC.

The chain is built from TRBV15 and TRBJ1-5, with 10 bases matching TRBD1. Trimming removed 2 bases from V and 2 bases from J; junction bases left unmatched: 9. CDR1 and CDR2 (germline): LNHNV, YYDKDF (reference sequence). There are 18 residues in the CDR3. The DNA of the CDR3 is TGTGCCACCAGCAGACTCCGGGACAGGGGTTGGGGCAATCAGCCCCAGCATTTT. This codes for CATSRLRDRGWGNQPQHF.

This chain uses TRBV7-3 with TRBJ1-1; D may be TRBD1 (6 bases). V shed 3 bases and J shed 5 bases, with 10 bases lying between them. Germline loops: CDR1 SGHTA, CDR2 FQGTGA. This CDR3 has 13 residues. The CDR3, as DNA: TGTGCCAGCAGCTTCCAGGGGCGTACTGAAGCTTTCTTT. This sequence encodes CASSFQGRTEAFF.

This chain uses TRBV3-1 (or the pseudogene TRBV3-2) with TRBJ2-1; weak D call: TRBD1 (5 bases). V was shortened by 8 bases and J by 2 bases, with 10 bases between the two germline ends. This CDR3 is built from 13 residues. Per germline, CDR1 LGHDT and CDR2 YNNKEL (reference sequence). DNA of the CDR3: TGTGCCAGCGCAGGGTTCCCCTACAATGAGCAGTTCTTC. Its protein is CASAGFPYNEQFF.

This clone was seen just once. The chain employs TRBV15 and TRBJ2-7, with unresolved D. The CDR3 is made up of 13 amino acids. CDR1 LNHNV and CDR2 YYDKDF come from the germline V gene (reference sequence). V dropped 1 base and J dropped 1 base, with 5 bases sitting between them. In DNA form, the CDR3 reads TGTGCCACCAGCAGAGGGCCTTCCTACGAGCAGTACTTC. It codes for CATSRGPSYEQYF.

This clone was found once. The chain employs TRBV5-5 and TRBJ1-1; D is unresolved. V lost 2 bases and J 5 bases, leaving 10 bases between the germline ends. This CDR3 contains 13 residues. Per the germline V gene, CDR1 is SGHKS and CDR2 is YYEKEE (reference sequence). In DNA, the CDR3 is TGTGCCAGCAGCTTTCCGGCCGGGACTGAAGCTTTCTTT. Translated: CASSFPAGTEAFF.

A few counts support this clone. This chain uses TRBV4-2 with TRBJ1-4; TRBD1 matches at 11 bases. Looked up from germline, CDR1 is LGHNA and CDR2 is YNFKEQ. CDR3 length: 18 amino acids. V lost 4 bases, J lost 4 bases, and 11 bases stayed unmatched. CDR3 in amino acids: CASSPSRTGGPFNEKLFF. DNA of the CDR3: TGTGCCAGCAGCCCATCACGGACAGGGGGCCCGTTTAATGAAAAACTGTTTTTT.

J is TRBJ1-4 and V is TRBV6-1; 7 nucleotides match TRBD1. With V trimmed by 2 bases and J by 7 bases, 10 bases remained unmatched. The CDR3 spans 16 residues. From germline, CDR1 is MNHNS and CDR2 SASEGT. This chain's CDR3 is CASSEPHRGRIEKLFF. The CDR3 DNA follows: TGTGCCAGCAGTGAACCCCACAGGGGAAGAATTGAAAAACTGTTTTTT.

The chain uses TRBV29-1 and TRBJ1-5; the D gene is possibly TRBD1 (5 bases). The CDR3 sequence is 13 residues long. CDR1 is SQVTM, CDR2 ANQGSEA, per germline. The V gene lost 4 bases and the J gene lost 3 bases, with 10 bases spanning the gap. The CDR3 DNA sequence: TGCAGCGTTGCCTCAGGGTTCAATCAGCCCCAGCATTTT. This translates into CSVASGFNQPQHF.